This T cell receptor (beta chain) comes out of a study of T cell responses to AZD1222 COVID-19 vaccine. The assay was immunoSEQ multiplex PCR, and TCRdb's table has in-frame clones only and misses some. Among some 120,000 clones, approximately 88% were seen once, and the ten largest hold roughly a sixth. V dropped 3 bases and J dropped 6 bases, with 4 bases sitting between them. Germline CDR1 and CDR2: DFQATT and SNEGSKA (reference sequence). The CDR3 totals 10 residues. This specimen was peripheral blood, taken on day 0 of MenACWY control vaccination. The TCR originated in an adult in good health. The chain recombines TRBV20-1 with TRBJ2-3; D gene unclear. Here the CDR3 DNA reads TGCAGTGCTAGCGTCGATACGCAGTATTTT. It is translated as CSASVDTQYF.